What follows is one T cell receptor beta chain and its context. The data were taken from a study of blood T cells in healthy people across ages. Through a sample-barcoded 5' primer and a J-beta primer mix, a second PCR was run for about 7 to 12 cycles. TCRdb reprocessed the 5' RACE reads via MiXCR and lists one record per CDR3 protein. The sample has under 2 million distinct CDR3 sequences; about 35% are singletons. The origin of this receptor is a woman in her twenties or thirties in good health. The sequencing input was blood.

CDR3: CASSLAGEAIADTQYF. In DNA form, the CDR3 reads TGTGCCAGCAGCCTAGCGGGAGAAGCTATCGCAGATACGCAGTATTTT. This chain links TRBV6-1 with TRBJ2-3; 10 positions match TRBD2. The CDR3 consists of 16 residues. Germline CDR1 MNHNS, CDR2 SASEGT. The V segment lost 6 bases and the J segment 4 bases; nucleotides outside the gene matches: 10.